This TCR beta chain was retrieved from a study of blood T cell repertoires in COVID-19. Only in-frame clones appear in the TCRdb table, and some are missing; sequencing was by immunoSEQ multiplex PCR. The repertoire holds around 140,000 clones, with around 90% as singletons. This clone was counted between two and nine times. Looked up from germline, CDR1 is LGHNA and CDR2 is YNFKEQ. Trimming removed 5 bases from V and 8 bases from J; junction bases left unmatched: 11. This CDR3 is 14 amino acids long. The receptor's source is a woman aged 45-65 years with acute or convalescent COVID-19. The sample taken for sequencing was peripheral blood. The J gene is TRBJ1-2, the V gene TRBV4-2; 7 bases are shared with TRBD1. The chain's CDR3 is CASSSVAQGSGYTF. The CDR3 nucleotides read TGTGCCAGCAGCTCGGTAGCACAGGGGAGCGGCTACACCTTC.